This T cell receptor (beta chain) was captured by sequencing in a study of Ad26.COV2.S vaccination and SARS-CoV-2 variants. Overall study context: The COV1001 Ad26.COV2.S trial arm included the donor.

The data were produced by immunoSEQ multiplex PCR, yet TCRdb's version contains in-frame clones alone and is incomplete. The repertoire holds roughly 350,000 clones, 88% seen once, with around 6.1% in the top ten. Treatment given: 19 received Ad26.COV2.S at low or high dose, single or two shots; about 5 received placebo; per-sample allocation not given. Specimen acquisition occurred on day 63 following the initial vaccine or placebo injection. The CDR3 spans 13 residues. The ends were cut back, 4 bases at V and 2 bases at J, with 9 bases in the middle. Germline V gene lookup returns CDR1 MRHNA and CDR2 SNTAGT.

The genes are TRBV6-4 and TRBJ2-7; maybe TRBD1 (6 bases). The material was peripheral blood, obtained in a trial of Ad26.COV2.S vaccine versus placebo. The TCR originated in a person between 18 and 59 years old who received the Ad26.COV2.S COVID-19 vaccine or a placebo. The CDR3: CASSVDSTYEQYF. In DNA, the CDR3 is TGTGCCAGCAGTGTGGACAGTACCTACGAGCAGTACTTC.